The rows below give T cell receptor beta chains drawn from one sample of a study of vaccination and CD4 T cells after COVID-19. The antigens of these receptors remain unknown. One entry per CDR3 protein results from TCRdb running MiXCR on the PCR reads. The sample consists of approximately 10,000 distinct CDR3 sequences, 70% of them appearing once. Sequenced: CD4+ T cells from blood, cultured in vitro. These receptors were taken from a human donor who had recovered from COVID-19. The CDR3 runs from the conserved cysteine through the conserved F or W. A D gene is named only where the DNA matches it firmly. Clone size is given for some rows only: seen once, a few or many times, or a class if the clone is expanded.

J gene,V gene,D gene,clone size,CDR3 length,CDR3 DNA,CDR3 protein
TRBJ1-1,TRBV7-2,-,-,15,TGTGCCAGCAGCTTAGCGACACCTCTTGACACTGAAGCTTTCTTT,CASSLATPLDTEAFF
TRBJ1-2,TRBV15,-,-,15,TGTGCCACCAGCAGAGCCGGGACTCCGGGGGACGGCTACACCTTC,CATSRAGTPGDGYTF
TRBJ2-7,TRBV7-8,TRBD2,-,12,TGTGCCAGCAGCGTATCTAGCGGGAGGGCCTGGTTC,CASSVSSGRAWF
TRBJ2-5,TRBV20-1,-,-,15,TGCAGTGCACCCAAACCTGGGACTTTCCAAGAGACCCAGTACTTC,CSAPKPGTFQETQYF
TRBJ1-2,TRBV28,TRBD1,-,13,TGTGCCAGCATCCCCGGACAGGGGTATGGCTACACCTTC,CASIPGQGYGYTF
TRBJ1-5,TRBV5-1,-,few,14,TGCGCCAGCAGCGCCGGGACACCGAATCAGCCCCAGCATTTT,CASSAGTPNQPQHF
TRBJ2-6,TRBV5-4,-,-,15,TGTGCCAGCAGCCCACAGGGTTCGGGGGCCAACGTCCTGACTTTC,CASSPQGSGANVLTF
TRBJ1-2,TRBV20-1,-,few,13,TGCAGTGCCCCACCCGGCAGGGCGCGGGGCTACACCTTC,CSAPPGRARGYTF
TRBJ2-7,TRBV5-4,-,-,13,TGTGCCAGCAGCTTCGACACGGCGGGCGAGCAGTACTTC,CASSFDTAGEQYF
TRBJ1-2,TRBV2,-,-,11,TGTGCCAGCACCCCTACAGGGGGCTACACCTTC,CASTPTGGYTF
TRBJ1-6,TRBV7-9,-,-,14,TGTGCCAGCAGCTTGATAAATCCAACCTCACCCCTCCACTTT,CASSLINPTSPLHF
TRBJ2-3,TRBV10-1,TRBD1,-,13,TGCGCCAGCGGACGACAGGGTACAGATACGCAGTATTTT,CASGRQGTDTQYF
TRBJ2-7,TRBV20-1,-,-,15,TGCAGTGCTAGAGATAGGCTAGCGTTAGGCTACGAGCAGTACTTC,CSARDRLALGYEQYF
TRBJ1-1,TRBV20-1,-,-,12,TGCAGTGCTAGACTCCGTGTCACTGAAGCTTTCTTT,CSARLRVTEAFF
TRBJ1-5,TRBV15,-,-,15,TGTGCCACCAGCAGTCACAAATCAGGGTTTCAGCCCCAGCATTTT,CATSSHKSGFQPQHF
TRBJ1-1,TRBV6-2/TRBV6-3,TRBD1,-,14,TGTGCCAGCAGCAAACAGGGGGTTTACACTGAAGCTTTCTTT,CASSKQGVYTEAFF
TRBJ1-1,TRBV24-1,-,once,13,TGTGCCACCAGTGATCATACAGGGCTGGTAGCTTTCTTT,CATSDHTGLVAFF